This TCR beta chain derives from a study of human T cells and chemical hapten exposure. In the study overall: 2% DPC applied to a 2 cm by 2 cm arm area sensitized donors. Weekly scalp doses of diphenylcyclopropenone were given to patients during the approximately 25-week study.

Study-level points and caveats: The donor cohort had alopecia, so its immune response may not match that of healthy people.

Documented time point: pre-sensitization, week 0. The treatment here: therapeutic diphenylcyclopropenone sensitization with weekly scalp DPC. In the source study's methods: A per-sample median of roughly 96,000 TCRs was observed, with counts ranging from roughly 23,224 to 700,000. TCRdb recomputed calls from the RACE reads with MiXCR, one row per CDR3 protein. Clone size and V and J calls follow TCRdb, not the original study. The sample records about 180,000 distinct CDR3 sequences, under 35% being singletons. This clonotype was seen at least ten times. No antigen is known for it. This TCR derives from a woman aged 25 to 39 with alopecia areata. Some clones in this sample may be carry-over from other donors' samples. The source was whole blood, collected in connection with sensitization to the hapten diphenylcyclopropenone (DPC).

CDR3 DNA sequence: TGTGCCAGCGCCCGGGTAGGCACTGAAGCTTTCTTT. It yields the protein CASARVGTEAFF. The rearrangement joins TRBV2 to TRBJ1-1; D gene ambiguous. V dropped 8 bases and J dropped 4 bases, with 11 bases sitting between them. Per the germline V gene, CDR1 is SNHLY and CDR2 is FYNNEI. The CDR3 is made up of 12 amino acids.